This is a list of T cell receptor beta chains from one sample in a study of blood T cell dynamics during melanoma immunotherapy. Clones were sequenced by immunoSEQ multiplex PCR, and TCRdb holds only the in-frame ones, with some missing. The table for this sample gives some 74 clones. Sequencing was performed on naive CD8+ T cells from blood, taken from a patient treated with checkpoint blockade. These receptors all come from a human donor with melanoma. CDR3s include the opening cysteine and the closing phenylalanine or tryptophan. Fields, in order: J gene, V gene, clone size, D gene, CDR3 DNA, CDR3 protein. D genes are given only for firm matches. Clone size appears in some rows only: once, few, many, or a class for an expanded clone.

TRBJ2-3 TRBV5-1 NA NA TGCGCCAGCAGCTTGGCCCCCCCCCAGCAGAAGAGCACAGATACGCAGTATTTT CASSLAPPQQKSTDTQYF
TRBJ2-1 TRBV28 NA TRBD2 TGTGCCAGCAAGGGACTAGCGGGAGGGCCCTACAATGAGCAGTTCTTC CASKGLAGGPYNEQFF
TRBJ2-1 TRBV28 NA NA TGTGCCACCACCCCCCCAGGGGTGGGGTACAATGAGCAGTTCTTC CATTPPGVGYNEQFF
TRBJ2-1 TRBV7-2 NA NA TGTGCCAGCAGCTTTAGGAGTACCTACAATGAGCAGTTCTTC CASSFRSTYNEQFF
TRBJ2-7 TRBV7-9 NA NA TGTGCCAGCAGCTTAGAGACCGAGCCTACCTACGAGCAGTACTTC CASSLETEPTYEQYF
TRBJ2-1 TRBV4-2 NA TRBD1 TGTGCCAGCAGCCAAGAGTTGGGACAGGTATACAATGAGCAGTTCTTC CASSQELGQVYNEQFF
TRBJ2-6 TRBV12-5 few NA TGTGCTAGTGGTTTACACCCTGCAGGACAAAGTCGGGCCAACGTCCTGACTTTC CASGLHPAGQSRANVLTF
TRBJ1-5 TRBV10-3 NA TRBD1 TGTGCCATCAGTCCCCGACAGGGAAGTGATCAGCCCCAGCATTTT CAISPRQGSDQPQHF
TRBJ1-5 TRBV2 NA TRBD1 TGTGCCAGCACCCTATCGGACAGGGGAGCGGATCAGCCCCAGCATTTT CASTLSDRGADQPQHF
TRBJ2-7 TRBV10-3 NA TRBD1 TGTGCCATCAGCTTGGACAGGGGCAGAGTACGGTACTTC CAISLDRGRVRYF
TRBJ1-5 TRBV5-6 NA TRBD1 TGTGCCAGCAGCTTGGACAGGGGGGGAAATAGCAATCAGCCCCAGCATTTT CASSLDRGGNSNQPQHF